The rows below give T cell receptor beta chains drawn from one sample of a study of CD8 T cells in Susac syndrome. TCRdb reprocessed the immunoSEQ multiplex PCR reads via MiXCR and lists one record per CDR3 protein. The table has a few hundred thousand distinct CDR3 sequences, 95% seen once. Sequenced input: CD4+ T cells from PBMCs. These receptors all stem from a human donor with multiple sclerosis. Each CDR3 is given with its conserved first and last residue. A D gene is named only where the DNA matches it firmly. Some rows have no size entry. The others give once, few or many, or a class for an expanded clone.

TGTGCCAGCGCCCGCCCCGGCACAGATACGCAGTATTTT,CASARPGTDTQYF,.,TRBJ2-3,TRBV6-5,once
TGCAGTGCTAGACGGCAGATCCAAGAGACCCAGTACTTC,CSARRQIQETQYF,.,TRBJ2-5,TRBV20-1,.
TGTGCCAGCAGTTCCCCCCCCTACGAGCAGTACTTC,CASSSPPYEQYF,.,TRBJ2-7,TRBV6-5,few
TGCAGCGCCTTGCCGTCCAGGGGGAACTACGAGCAGTACTTC,CSALPSRGNYEQYF,TRBD1,TRBJ2-7,TRBV29-1,.
TGCAGTGCTGCCCCGAGCACAGATACGCAGTATTTT,CSAAPSTDTQYF,.,TRBJ2-3,TRBV20-1,.
TGTGCCAGCAGTGGGGCACTAGAAGCTTTCTTT,CASSGALEAFF,.,TRBJ1-1,TRBV2,.
TGTGCCATCAGTGAAGGCGGTAACTATGGCTACACCTTC,CAISEGGNYGYTF,.,TRBJ1-2,TRBV10-3,.
TGCAGTGCTAAGCCTTTGGCGGGGGCGACGGATACGCAGTATTTT,CSAKPLAGATDTQYF,.,TRBJ2-3,TRBV20-1,.
TGCAGTGCCACTAATGACAGGGAGGGTGAGACCCAGTACTTC,CSATNDREGETQYF,.,TRBJ2-5,TRBV20-1,.
TGTGCCAGCAGCCTCCAGCGGGAGTCCTACGAGCAGTACTTC,CASSLQRESYEQYF,TRBD2,TRBJ2-7,TRBV3-1,.
TGTGCCAGCAGCAGTGGGACTTCCTACGAGCAGTACTTC,CASSSGTSYEQYF,.,TRBJ2-7,TRBV7-2,.
TGCAGTGCCCGACAGGGTACTGGAAACACCATATATTTT,CSARQGTGNTIYF,TRBD1,TRBJ1-3,TRBV20-1,.
TGTGCCAGCAGCCAAGAGGACGGGACCCCCGGACAAGAGACCCAGTACTTC,CASSQEDGTPGQETQYF,.,TRBJ2-5,TRBV3-1,.
TGTGCCAGCTCACCCCCGGACAACACCGGGGAGCTGTTTTTT,CASSPPDNTGELFF,.,TRBJ2-2,TRBV18,.
TGCGCCAGCAGCGCAGGGACAGGGGTGTACAATGAGCAGTTCTTC,CASSAGTGVYNEQFF,TRBD1,TRBJ2-1,TRBV5-1,.
TGCAGTGCTGGGGACAGGAACACTGAAGCTTTCTTT,CSAGDRNTEAFF,TRBD1,TRBJ1-1,TRBV20-1,.
TGCAGTGCTAGCGTTATGCGTGGCTACACCTTC,CSASVMRGYTF,.,TRBJ1-2,TRBV20-1,.
TGCAGTGCCCTCCTGGGACAGCGCAATGAGCAGTTCTTC,CSALLGQRNEQFF,TRBD1,TRBJ2-1,TRBV20-1,.
TGCAGCGTGAGTTCACAGGGGTTGCCAGATACGCAGTATTTT,CSVSSQGLPDTQYF,TRBD1,TRBJ2-3,TRBV29-1,.
TGTGCCAGCAGTGGGACGACAGGGGGCAATCAGCCCCAGCATTTT,CASSGTTGGNQPQHF,TRBD1,TRBJ1-5,TRBV25-1,.
TGTGCCAGCAGTTACGTTTACGAGCAGTACTTC,CASSYVYEQYF,.,TRBJ2-7,TRBV6-2/TRBV6-3,once
TGTGCCTGGAGTGCCGACCGGGGAGTGGAGACCCAGTACTTC,CAWSADRGVETQYF,.,TRBJ2-5,TRBV30,.
TGCGCCAGCACGGGCCGGGACAGGGGCTACGAGCAGTACTTC,CASTGRDRGYEQYF,TRBD1,TRBJ2-7,TRBV5-1,.
TGCAGCGTTGAGATTGGGGCCAAAAACATTCAGTACTTC,CSVEIGAKNIQYF,.,TRBJ2-4,TRBV29-1,.
TGTGCCAGCAGCGACCCCGACAGCTCTGAAGCTTTCTTT,CASSDPDSSEAFF,.,TRBJ1-1,TRBV14,.
TGTGCCAGCAGCCAAAGGACAGGGTACTACGAGCAGTACTTC,CASSQRTGYYEQYF,TRBD1,TRBJ2-7,TRBV7-9,.
TGCAGTGCCTCCCGGGTGGGAGCGAGACAAGAGACCCAGTACTTC,CSASRVGARQETQYF,.,TRBJ2-5,TRBV20-1,.
TGCGCCAGCAGCACCGGGATCAGCTCCTACAATGAGCAGTTCTTC,CASSTGISSYNEQFF,.,TRBJ2-1,TRBV5-1,.
TGCAGTGCGTCGATTTTCCGGGAGCTGAAAGAGACCCAGTACTTC,CSASIFRELKETQYF,.,TRBJ2-5,TRBV20-1,.
TGTGCCAGCAGTGAACAGGTCGGCGAGCAGTACTTC,CASSEQVGEQYF,.,TRBJ2-7,TRBV2,.
TGTGCCAGCAGCTTATCGAGCTCCTATAATTCACCCCTCCACTTT,CASSLSSSYNSPLHF,.,TRBJ1-6,TRBV7-8,.
TGTGCCAGCAGCTTAAGCGGATTAGCGGGCCGCACAGATACGCAGTATTTT,CASSLSGLAGRTDTQYF,TRBD2,TRBJ2-3,TRBV7-3,.
TGCAGCGTTGAATGGAGGCAGCTCAATCAGCCCCAGCATTTT,CSVEWRQLNQPQHF,.,TRBJ1-5,TRBV29-1,.